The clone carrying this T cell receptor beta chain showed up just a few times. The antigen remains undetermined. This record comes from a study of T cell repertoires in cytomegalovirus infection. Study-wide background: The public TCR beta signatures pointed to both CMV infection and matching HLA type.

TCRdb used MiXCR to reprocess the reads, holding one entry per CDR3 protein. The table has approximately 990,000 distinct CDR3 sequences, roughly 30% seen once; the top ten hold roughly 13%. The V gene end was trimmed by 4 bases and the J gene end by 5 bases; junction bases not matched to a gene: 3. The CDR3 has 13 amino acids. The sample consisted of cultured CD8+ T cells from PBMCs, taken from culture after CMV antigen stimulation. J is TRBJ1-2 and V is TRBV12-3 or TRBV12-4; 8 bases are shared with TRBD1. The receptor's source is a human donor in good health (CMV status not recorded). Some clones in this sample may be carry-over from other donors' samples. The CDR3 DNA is TGTGCCAGCAGTTGGACAGGGAATTATGGCTACACCTTC. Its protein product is CASSWTGNYGYTF.